This TCR beta chain was sequenced in a study of shared clonotypes between healthy human individuals. Overall study findings and caveats: Sampling covered nothing but blood. Tissue TCR repertoires likely differ from those found in blood. Sorted-subset sequencing, rarefaction showed, was incomplete despite large depth. With few donors, the genetic and exposure-history diversity represented was limited.

Sequenced by immunoSEQ multiplex PCR; TCRdb stores in-frame clones only, minus some. The table has around 1,100,000 clones, around 77% seen once. Note on this clone: Its target is not known.

CDR1 is LNHNV and CDR2 is YYDKDF in the germline V gene (reference sequence). The CDR3 sequence is 14 residues long. V was trimmed by 4 bases and J by 4 bases, leaving 11 bases between them. This chain joins TRBV15 and TRBJ1-3; no clear D gene. Sample: memory CD4+ T cells from PBMCs. Specified subset: CD45RA-negative fraction. This TCR was recovered from a man aged 18 to 29 in good health. Some clones in this sample may be carry-over from other donors' samples. CDR3: CATSTRGRGNTIYF. In DNA, the CDR3 is TGTGCCACCAGCACCAGAGGACGAGGAAACACCATATATTTT.